This record covers a single T cell receptor (beta chain). These data originate in a study of blood T cell repertoires in COVID-19. In the study overall: COVID-19 samples, acute and convalescent, were from the United States, Italy and Spain.

Per the study methods: Nucleated cell number was recorded as an estimate derived from reference gene primer amplification. Assay: immunoSEQ multiplex PCR; the TCRdb copy retains only in-frame clones and omits some. V and J calls plus clone size are reproduced from that table; the DNA served to infer D and trimming. The sample contains fewer than 300,000 clones, about 87% of which appear only once. This CDR3 comprises 15 residues. Germline CDR1 and CDR2: LGHNT and FRNRAP. V lost 0 bases to trimming and J lost 7 bases, with 15 bases between them. The sample taken for sequencing was peripheral blood. This clonotype was obtained from a man in his 60s who had recovered from COVID-19. This sequence joins TRBV12-5 and TRBJ1-2, with no clear D. CDR3 amino acids: CASGLVVAGIGGYTF. The CDR3 DNA follows: TGTGCTAGTGGTTTGGTCGTGGCGGGGATCGGTGGCTACACCTTC.